The rows below give T cell receptor beta chains drawn from one sample of a study of T-cell memory formation after mild COVID-19. TCRdb reprocessed the 5' RACE reads via MiXCR and lists one record per CDR3 protein. The sample has fewer than 500,000 distinct CDR3 sequences, about 23% seen once; the top ten hold roughly an eighth. Sequencing was performed on PBMCs or a T cell subset sorted from them (not recorded which). These TCRs come from an adult woman who had mild COVID-19 (a few samples of this study predate the infection). Cell type and time point are not known. CDR3s include the opening cysteine and the closing phenylalanine or tryptophan. A D gene is named only where the DNA matches it firmly. The size field is filled for only some rows; it gives once, few, many or a size class.

j_call v_call clone_size d_call cdr3_aa cdr3_nt
TRBJ2-5 TRBV5-1 many . CASSFDRVKETQYF TGCGCCAGCAGCTTCGACAGAGTTAAAGAGACCCAGTACTTC
TRBJ2-1 TRBV20-1 . TRBD2 CSASGLISGSSYNEQFF TGCAGTGCTAGTGGTCTCATTAGCGGGAGCTCCTACAATGAGCAGTTCTTC
TRBJ2-4 TRBV10-3 few . CAISESVEGLAKNIQYF TGTGCCATCAGTGAGTCCGTAGAGGGCTTAGCCAAAAACATTCAGTACTTC
TRBJ2-7 TRBV25-1 . . CASNDPQVGYEQYF TGTGCCAGCAACGATCCCCAGGTGGGGTACGAGCAGTACTTC
TRBJ2-1 TRBV4-1 . . CASSQVASNPQQFF TGCGCCAGCAGCCAAGTGGCTAGCAACCCACAGCAGTTCTTC
TRBJ2-7 TRBV3-1 few . CASSKAVHDEQYF TGTGCCAGCAGTAAAGCCGTCCATGACGAGCAGTACTTC
TRBJ2-7 TRBV7-6 . . CASSRTNGVYEQYF TGTGCCAGCAGCAGGACTAACGGCGTCTACGAGCAGTACTTC
TRBJ2-2 TRBV12-3/TRBV12-4 few TRBD2 CASRNSGRAVTGELFF TGTGCCAGCAGGAATAGCGGGAGGGCGGTCACCGGGGAGCTGTTTTTT
TRBJ2-3 TRBV12-3/TRBV12-4 . . CASSSLRGGDTQYF TGTGCCAGCAGTTCCCTGAGGGGGGGAGATACGCAGTATTTT
TRBJ2-1 TRBV4-2 . . CASSQDNRALNEQFF TGTGCCAGCAGCCAAGATAACAGGGCCCTCAATGAGCAGTTCTTC
TRBJ2-2 TRBV23-1 . TRBD1 CASSQNPGTGNTGELFF TGCGCCAGCAGTCAAAACCCCGGGACAGGGAACACCGGGGAGCTGTTTTTT
TRBJ2-7 TRBV20-1 few . CSAVEGGGEGLEQYF TGCAGTGCGGTCGAAGGGGGAGGAGAAGGGCTCGAGCAGTACTTC
TRBJ1-1 TRBV12-3/TRBV12-4 . TRBD1 CASSLNPTGVTEAFF TGTGCCAGCAGTTTAAATCCGACAGGGGTTACTGAAGCTTTCTTT
TRBJ2-3 TRBV2 many . CASSEVAGQGVGDTQYF TGTGCCAGCAGTGAGGTAGCGGGACAGGGTGTCGGTGATACGCAGTATTTT
TRBJ2-2 TRBV7-2 . TRBD2 CASSFGLAGGGELFF TGTGCCAGCAGCTTCGGACTAGCGGGGGGCGGGGAGCTGTTTTTT
TRBJ1-2 TRBV29-1 . TRBD1 CSVGQGDYGYTF TGCAGCGTCGGACAGGGAGACTATGGCTACACCTTC
TRBJ2-5 TRBV11-2 few . CASSLGRGRFQETQYF TGTGCCAGCAGCTTAGGACGGGGCAGGTTCCAAGAGACCCAGTACTTC
TRBJ1-2 TRBV24-1 few . CATSDSGQRVYGYTF TGTGCCACCAGTGATTCGGGCCAAAGGGTCTATGGCTACACCTTC
TRBJ2-7 TRBV20-1 once TRBD2 CSAREMVAGGPHEQYF TGCAGTGCTAGAGAGATGGTAGCGGGGGGGCCTCACGAGCAGTACTTC
TRBJ1-2 TRBV20-1 few . CSAREDSNYGYTF TGCAGTGCTAGAGAGGACAGCAACTATGGCTACACCTTC
TRBJ2-7 TRBV19 . . CASSIVRGSGYEQYF TGTGCCAGTAGTATAGTAAGAGGGTCCGGCTACGAGCAGTACTTC
TRBJ2-3 TRBV5-1 many . CASSPDQTTDTQYF TGCGCCAGCAGCCCGGATCAAACGACAGATACGCAGTATTTT
TRBJ2-7 TRBV4-3 few . CASSQVGGLHYEQYF TGCGCCAGCAGCCAAGTGGGGGGACTCCACTACGAGCAGTACTTC
TRBJ2-1 TRBV9 many . CASSVEDYNEQFF TGTGCCAGCAGCGTAGAAGACTACAATGAGCAGTTCTTC
TRBJ1-3 TRBV12-3/TRBV12-4 few TRBD1 CASSLGYRGGNTIYF TGTGCCAGCAGTTTAGGGTACAGGGGGGGAAACACCATATATTTT
TRBJ2-5 TRBV15 few TRBD1 CATSKQGLETQYF TGTGCCACCAGTAAACAGGGGTTGGAGACCCAGTACTTC
TRBJ1-6 TRBV2 . TRBD1 CASVGTVNSPLHF TGTGCCAGCGTGGGGACAGTTAATTCACCCCTCCACTTT
TRBJ2-5 TRBV2 . . CASSYTLDSPGTQYF TGTGCCAGCAGTTACACCCTGGACAGCCCAGGGACCCAGTACTTC
TRBJ2-5 TRBV24-1 . TRBD2 CATSPSLAGYQETQYF TGTGCCACCAGTCCATCCCTAGCGGGGTACCAAGAGACCCAGTACTTC
TRBJ1-5 TRBV3-1 few . CASSQHGGMQPQHF TGTGCCAGCAGCCAGCACGGAGGGATGCAGCCCCAGCATTTT
TRBJ2-7 TRBV10-3 many . CAAATGSYEQYF TGTGCCGCGGCGACAGGCTCCTACGAGCAGTACTTC
TRBJ1-4 TRBV19 few . CASMEMGRANEKLFF TGTGCCAGCATGGAGATGGGGAGGGCTAATGAAAAACTGTTTTTT
TRBJ1-2 TRBV20-1 . . CSGVNNYGYTF TGCAGTGGGGTCAACAACTATGGCTACACCTTC
TRBJ2-7 TRBV6-2/TRBV6-3 few TRBD1 CASNLQTGPTYEQYF TGTGCCAGCAACCTGCAGACAGGGCCCACCTACGAGCAGTACTTC
TRBJ1-5 TRBV15 . . CATSPLGGGQPQHF TGTGCCACCAGCCCCCTGGGGGGTGGGCAGCCCCAGCATTTT
TRBJ2-1 TRBV7-3 . TRBD2 CASSSSSGSYNEQFF TGTGCCAGCAGCTCCTCTAGCGGCTCCTACAATGAGCAGTTCTTC
TRBJ2-7 TRBV18 few . CASSMGNGEQYF TGTGCCAGCTCCATGGGGAACGGCGAGCAGTACTTC
TRBJ2-7 TRBV6-2/TRBV6-3 . TRBD1 CASTDLGQGASYEQYF TGTGCCAGCACCGACCTGGGACAGGGGGCTTCCTACGAGCAGTACTTC
TRBJ1-4 TRBV3-1 once TRBD1 CASSQGGTGGEKLFF TGTGCCAGCAGCCAAGGGGGGACAGGGGGTGAAAAACTGTTTTTT
TRBJ1-4 TRBV21-1 . . CASSKTLEGVKGEKLFF TGTGCCAGCAGCAAAACTCTAGAGGGTGTAAAGGGGGAAAAACTGTTTTTT
TRBJ2-7 TRBV5-6 . TRBD2 CASSFTRAWTSGGDYEQYF TGTGCCAGCAGCTTTACTCGCGCTTGGACTAGCGGGGGGGATTACGAGCAGTACTTC
TRBJ2-1 TRBV7-2 few . CASSFRIEQFF TGTGCCAGCAGCTTTAGGATTGAGCAGTTCTTC
TRBJ2-7 TRBV12-3/TRBV12-4 . . CASSGHPEEVDTEQYF TGTGCCAGCAGTGGACACCCGGAGGAGGTTGATACCGAGCAGTACTTC
TRBJ2-7 TRBV6-8 once TRBD1 CASSFHRDRVSYEQYF TGTGCCAGCAGTTTCCACCGGGACAGGGTCTCCTACGAGCAGTACTTC
TRBJ2-7 TRBV11-2 . TRBD2 CASSLLSGGWEQYF TGTGCCAGCAGCTTATTAAGCGGGGGATGGGAGCAGTACTTC
TRBJ2-1 TRBV11-3 few TRBD2 CASSSEGLADTYNEQFF TGTGCCAGCAGCTCCGAAGGACTAGCGGACACCTACAATGAGCAGTTCTTC
TRBJ2-2 TRBV9 many . CASSPVSFAGELFF TGTGCCAGCAGCCCCGTATCGTTTGCCGGGGAGCTGTTTTTT
TRBJ2-2 TRBV20-1 . TRBD1 CSARDRVVTGELFF TGCAGTGCTAGGGACAGGGTGGTCACCGGGGAGCTGTTTTTT
TRBJ1-5 TRBV20-1 few TRBD1 CSARKDRAVQPQHF TGCAGTGCTAGAAAGGACAGGGCGGTTCAGCCCCAGCATTTT
TRBJ2-3 TRBV29-1 . TRBD1 CSVAGQHTDTQYF TGCAGCGTTGCGGGACAGCACACAGATACGCAGTATTTT
TRBJ2-1 TRBV11-3 . TRBD2 CASSPGTSGRALSEQFF TGTGCCAGCAGCCCAGGGACTAGCGGGAGGGCCCTCAGTGAGCAGTTCTTC
TRBJ2-1 TRBV15 once . CATSRPLWNEQFF TGTGCCACCAGCAGGCCCCTCTGGAATGAGCAGTTCTTC
TRBJ1-2 TRBV29-1 . . CSVRVPSAYGYTF TGCAGCGTTAGAGTGCCATCCGCCTATGGCTACACCTTC
TRBJ2-7 TRBV20-1 . . CSARDSRVSYEQYF TGCAGTGCTAGAGATTCTAGAGTCTCCTACGAGCAGTACTTC
TRBJ2-7 TRBV14 . . CASSQDKMGRGLEQYF TGTGCCAGCAGCCAAGATAAGATGGGCAGAGGCCTCGAGCAGTACTTC
TRBJ1-1 TRBV4-1 . TRBD1 CASSQAALGRGNNRGEAFF TGCGCCAGCAGCCAAGCGGCCCTGGGCAGGGGAAATAACAGGGGAGAAGCTTTCTTT
TRBJ2-7 TRBV12-3/TRBV12-4 few . CASSFRDRYYEQYF TGTGCCAGCAGTTTCCGGGACCGATACTACGAGCAGTACTTC